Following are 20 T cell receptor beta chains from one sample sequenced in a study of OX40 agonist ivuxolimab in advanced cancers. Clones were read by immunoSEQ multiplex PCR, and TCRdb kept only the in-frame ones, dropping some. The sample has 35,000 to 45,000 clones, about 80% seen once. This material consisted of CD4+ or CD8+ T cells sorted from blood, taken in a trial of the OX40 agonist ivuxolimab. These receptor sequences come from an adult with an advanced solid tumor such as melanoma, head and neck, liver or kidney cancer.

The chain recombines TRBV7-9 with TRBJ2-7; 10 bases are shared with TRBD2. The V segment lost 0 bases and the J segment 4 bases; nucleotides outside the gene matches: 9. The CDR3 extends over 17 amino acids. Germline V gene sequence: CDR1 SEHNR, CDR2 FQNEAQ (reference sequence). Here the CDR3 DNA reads TGTGCCAGCAGCTTAGCGGAAGAGCGGGAGGGCCATTACGAGCAGTACTTC. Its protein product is CASSLAEEREGHYEQYF.

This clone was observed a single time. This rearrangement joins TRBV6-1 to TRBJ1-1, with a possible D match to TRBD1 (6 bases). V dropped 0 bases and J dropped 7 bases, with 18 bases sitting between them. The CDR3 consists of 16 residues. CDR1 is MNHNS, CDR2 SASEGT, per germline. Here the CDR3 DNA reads TGTGCCAGCAGTGAAGCCCCCCTTGACAGGTACGATGAAGCTTTCTTT. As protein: CASSEAPLDRYDEAFF.

For the CDR3, the DNA is TGCGCCAGCAGCTTCTTACAGGGGAGTGAAGGAGATACGCAGTATTTT. It is translated as CASSFLQGSEGDTQYF. The chain has TRBV5-1 and TRBJ2-3; 7 positions match TRBD1. Germline assignment: CDR1 SGHRS and CDR2 YFSETQ. V shed 2 bases and J 5 bases; nucleotides not matched to a gene: 11. This CDR3 is built from 16 residues. The full variable domain, rest sourced from reference TRBV5-1 and TRBJ2-3, is KAGVTQTPRYLIKTRGQQVTLSCSPISGHRSVSWYQQTPGQGLQFLFEYFSETQRNKGNFPGRFSGRQFSNSRSEMNVSTLELGDSALYLCASSFLQGSEGDTQYFGPGTRLTVL.

In DNA, the CDR3 is TGTGCCAGCAGTTTTTTTACAGGGGGCACCTATGGCTACACCTTC. Amino acid sequence: CASSFFTGGTYGYTF. The chain uses TRBV27 and TRBJ1-2; 9 bases agree with TRBD1. Trimming took 3 bases from V and 4 from J; bases not matched to a gene: 6. The CDR3 loop spans 15 amino acids. Germline CDR1 reads MNHEY; CDR2 reads SMNVEV (reference sequence).

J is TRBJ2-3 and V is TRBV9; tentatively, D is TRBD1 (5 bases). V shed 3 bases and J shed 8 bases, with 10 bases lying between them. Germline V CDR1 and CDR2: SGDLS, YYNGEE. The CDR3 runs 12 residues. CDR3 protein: CASSEGVATQYF. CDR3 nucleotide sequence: TGTGCCAGCAGCGAAGGGGTTGCTACGCAGTATTTT.

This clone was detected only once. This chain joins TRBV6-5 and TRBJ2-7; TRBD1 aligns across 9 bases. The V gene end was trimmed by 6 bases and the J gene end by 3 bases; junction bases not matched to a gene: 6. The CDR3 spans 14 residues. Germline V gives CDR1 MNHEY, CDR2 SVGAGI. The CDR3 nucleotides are TGTGCCAGCAGCTATGGACAGGGGCTCTACGAGCAGTACTTC. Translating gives CASSYGQGLYEQYF.

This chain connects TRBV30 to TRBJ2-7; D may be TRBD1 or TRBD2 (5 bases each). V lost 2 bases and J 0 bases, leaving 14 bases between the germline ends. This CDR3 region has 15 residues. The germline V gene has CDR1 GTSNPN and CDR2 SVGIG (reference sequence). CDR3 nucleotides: TGTGCCTGGAGTAAGGGGTGGGGGACCTCCTACGAGCAGTACTTC. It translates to CAWSKGWGTSYEQYF. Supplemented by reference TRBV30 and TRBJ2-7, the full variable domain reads SQTIHQWPATLVQPVGSPLSLECTVEGTSNPNLYWYRQAAGRGLQLLFYSVGIGQISSEVPQNLSASRPQDRQFILSSKKLLLSDSGFYLCAWSKGWGTSYEQYFGPGTRLTVT.

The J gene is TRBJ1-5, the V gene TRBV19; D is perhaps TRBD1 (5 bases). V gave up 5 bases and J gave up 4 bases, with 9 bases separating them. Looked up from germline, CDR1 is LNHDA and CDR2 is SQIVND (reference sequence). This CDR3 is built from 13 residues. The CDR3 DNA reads TGTGCCAGTAGTTTGGGGGAGAATCAGCCCCAGCATTTT. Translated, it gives CASSLGENQPQHF.

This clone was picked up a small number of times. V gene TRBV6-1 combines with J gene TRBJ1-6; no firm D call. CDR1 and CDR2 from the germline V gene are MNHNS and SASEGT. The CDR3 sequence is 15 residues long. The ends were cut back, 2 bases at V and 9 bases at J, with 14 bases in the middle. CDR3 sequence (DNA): TGTGCCAGCAGTGAAAGATTGACGGAGAGTTCACCCCTCCACTTT. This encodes CASSERLTESSPLHF.

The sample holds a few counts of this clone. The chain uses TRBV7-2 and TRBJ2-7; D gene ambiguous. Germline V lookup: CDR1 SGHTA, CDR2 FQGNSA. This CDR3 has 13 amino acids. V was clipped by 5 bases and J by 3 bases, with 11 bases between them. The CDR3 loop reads CASSQIPHYEQYF. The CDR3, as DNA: TGTGCCAGCAGCCAAATCCCCCACTACGAGCAGTACTTC.

The chain's CDR3 is CASSPGRKNTEAFF. In DNA form, the CDR3 reads TGTGCCAGCAGCCCTGGACGGAAGAACACTGAAGCTTTCTTT. The rearrangement links TRBV6-5 to TRBJ1-1, with no clear D. CDR1 and CDR2 from the germline V gene are MNHEY and SVGAGI. This CDR3 region has 14 residues. V was trimmed by 6 bases and J by 1 base, leaving 12 bases between them.

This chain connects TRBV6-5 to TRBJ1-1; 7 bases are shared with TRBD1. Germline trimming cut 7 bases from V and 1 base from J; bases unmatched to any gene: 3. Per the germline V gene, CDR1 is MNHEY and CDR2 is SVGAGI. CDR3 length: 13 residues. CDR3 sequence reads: CASKGQQNTEAFF. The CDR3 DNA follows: TGTGCCAGCAAGGGACAGCAGAACACTGAAGCTTTCTTT.

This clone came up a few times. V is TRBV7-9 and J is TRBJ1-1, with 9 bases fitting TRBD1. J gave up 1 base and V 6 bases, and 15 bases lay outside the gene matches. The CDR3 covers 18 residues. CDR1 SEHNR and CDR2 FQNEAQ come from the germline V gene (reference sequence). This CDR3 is CASSPTGTGLKGNTEAFF. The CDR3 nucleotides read TGTGCCAGCAGTCCTACCGGGACAGGGTTAAAGGGGAACACTGAAGCTTTCTTT. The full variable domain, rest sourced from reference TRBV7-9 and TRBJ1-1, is DTGVSQNPRHKITKRGQNVTFRCDPISEHNRLYWYRQTLGQGPEFLTYFQNEAQLEKSRLLSDRFSAERPKGSFSTLEIQRTEQGDSAMYLCASSPTGTGLKGNTEAFFGQGTRLTVV.

CDR3 DNA sequence: TGTGCCAGCAGTGGCCTGGACAGCAATCAGCCCCAGCATTTT. This codes for CASSGLDSNQPQHF. The chain uses TRBV6-5 and TRBJ1-5; D call uncertain. The V gene's germline CDR1 is MNHEY and CDR2 SVGAGI. The CDR3 totals 14 residues. Trimming removed 5 bases from V and 1 base from J, with 9 bases in between.

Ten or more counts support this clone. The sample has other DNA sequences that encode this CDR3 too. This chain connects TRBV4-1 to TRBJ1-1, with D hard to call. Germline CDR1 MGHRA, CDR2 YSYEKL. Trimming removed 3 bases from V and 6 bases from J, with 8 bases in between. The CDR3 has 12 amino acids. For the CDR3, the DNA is TGCGCCAGCAGCCAGGCAGCATCTGAAGCTTTCTTT. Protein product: CASSQAASEAFF.

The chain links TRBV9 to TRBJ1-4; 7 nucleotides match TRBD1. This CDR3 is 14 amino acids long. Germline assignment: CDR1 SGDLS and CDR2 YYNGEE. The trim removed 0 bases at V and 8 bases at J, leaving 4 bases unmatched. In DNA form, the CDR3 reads TGTGCCAGCAGCGTAGAGGGGGCCGGGGAAAAACTGTTTTTT. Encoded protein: CASSVEGAGEKLFF.

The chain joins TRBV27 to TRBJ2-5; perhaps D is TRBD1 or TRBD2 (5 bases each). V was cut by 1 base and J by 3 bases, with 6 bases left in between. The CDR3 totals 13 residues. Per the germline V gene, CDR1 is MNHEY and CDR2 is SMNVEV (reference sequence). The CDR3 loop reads CASSLLGEETQYF. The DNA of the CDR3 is TGTGCCAGCAGTTTATTGGGGGAAGAGACCCAGTACTTC.

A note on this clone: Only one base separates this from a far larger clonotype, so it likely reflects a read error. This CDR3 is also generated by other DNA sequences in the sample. CDR3 sequence (DNA): TGCGCCAGCAGCTTGGCCGGGGACGGTCAGCCCCAGCATTTT. Translating gives CASSLAGDGQPQHF. The chain carries TRBV5-1 and TRBJ1-5; maybe TRBD1 (5 bases). Per the germline V gene, CDR1 is SGHRS and CDR2 is YFSETQ. The V gene lost 0 bases and the J gene lost 6 bases, with 10 bases spanning the gap. The CDR3 sequence is 14 residues long.

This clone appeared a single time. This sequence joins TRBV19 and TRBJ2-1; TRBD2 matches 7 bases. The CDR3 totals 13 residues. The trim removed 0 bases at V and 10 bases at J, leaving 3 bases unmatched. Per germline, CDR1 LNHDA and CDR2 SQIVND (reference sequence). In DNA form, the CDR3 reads TGTGCCAGTAGTATAGATGAGGGAGGGGAGCAGTTCTTC. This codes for CASSIDEGGEQFF.

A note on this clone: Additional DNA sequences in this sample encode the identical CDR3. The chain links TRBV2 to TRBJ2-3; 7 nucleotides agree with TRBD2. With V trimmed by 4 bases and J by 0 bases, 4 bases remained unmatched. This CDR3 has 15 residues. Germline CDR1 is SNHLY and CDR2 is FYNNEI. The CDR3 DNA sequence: TGTGCCAGCAGTGTGAGTAGCGGGAGCACAGATACGCAGTATTTT. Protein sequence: CASSVSSGSTDTQYF.